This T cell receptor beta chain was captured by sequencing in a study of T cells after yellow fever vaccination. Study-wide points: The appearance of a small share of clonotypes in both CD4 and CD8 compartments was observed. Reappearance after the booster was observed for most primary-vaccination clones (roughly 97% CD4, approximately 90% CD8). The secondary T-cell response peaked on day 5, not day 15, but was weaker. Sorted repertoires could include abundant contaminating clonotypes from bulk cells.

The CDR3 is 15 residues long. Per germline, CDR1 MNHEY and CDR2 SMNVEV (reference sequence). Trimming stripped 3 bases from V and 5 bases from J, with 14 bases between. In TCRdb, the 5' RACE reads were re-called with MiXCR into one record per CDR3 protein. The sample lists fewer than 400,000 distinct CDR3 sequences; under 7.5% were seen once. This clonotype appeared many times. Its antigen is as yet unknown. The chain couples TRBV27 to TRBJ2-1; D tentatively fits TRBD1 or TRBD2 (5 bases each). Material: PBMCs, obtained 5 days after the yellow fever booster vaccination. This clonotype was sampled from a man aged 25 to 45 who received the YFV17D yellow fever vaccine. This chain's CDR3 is CASSFFTRGDNEQFF. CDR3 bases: TGTGCCAGCAGTTTTTTTACTAGGGGTGACAATGAGCAGTTCTTC.